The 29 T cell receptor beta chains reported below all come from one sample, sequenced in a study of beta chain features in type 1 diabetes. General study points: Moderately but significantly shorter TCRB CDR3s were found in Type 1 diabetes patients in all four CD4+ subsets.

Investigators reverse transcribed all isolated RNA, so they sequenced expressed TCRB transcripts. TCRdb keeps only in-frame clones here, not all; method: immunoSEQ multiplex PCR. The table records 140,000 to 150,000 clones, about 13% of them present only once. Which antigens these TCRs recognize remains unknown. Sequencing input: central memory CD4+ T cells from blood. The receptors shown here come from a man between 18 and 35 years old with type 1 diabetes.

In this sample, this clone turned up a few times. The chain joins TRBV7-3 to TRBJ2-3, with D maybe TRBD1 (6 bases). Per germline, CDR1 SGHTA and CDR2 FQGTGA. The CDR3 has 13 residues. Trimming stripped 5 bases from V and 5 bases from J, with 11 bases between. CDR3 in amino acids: CASSPGTRDTQYF. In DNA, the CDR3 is TGTGCCAGCAGCCCCGGGACAAGAGATACGCAGTATTTT.

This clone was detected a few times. The CDR3 DNA sequence: TGTGCCAGCAGTGGGGGTTCGACAAGAGCTTTCTTT. Translation gives CASSGGSTRAFF. The chain links TRBV6-5 to TRBJ1-1, with D maybe TRBD1 (5 bases). V was pared by 5 bases and J by 10 bases, with 14 bases between. CDR1 and CDR2 (germline): MNHEY, SVGAGI. The CDR3 spans 12 residues.

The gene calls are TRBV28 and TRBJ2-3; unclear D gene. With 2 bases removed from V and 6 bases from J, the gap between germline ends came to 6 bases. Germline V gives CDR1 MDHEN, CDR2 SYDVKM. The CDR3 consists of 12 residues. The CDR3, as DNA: TGTGCCAGCAGTTTAATGTATGATACGCAGTATTTT. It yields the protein CASSLMYDTQYF.

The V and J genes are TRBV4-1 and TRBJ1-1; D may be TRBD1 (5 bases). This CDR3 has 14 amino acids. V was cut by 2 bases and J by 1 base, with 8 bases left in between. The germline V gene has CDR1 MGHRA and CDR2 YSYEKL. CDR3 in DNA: TGCGCCAGCAGCCAAACGACAGCGAACACTGAAGCTTTCTTT. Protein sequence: CASSQTTANTEAFF.

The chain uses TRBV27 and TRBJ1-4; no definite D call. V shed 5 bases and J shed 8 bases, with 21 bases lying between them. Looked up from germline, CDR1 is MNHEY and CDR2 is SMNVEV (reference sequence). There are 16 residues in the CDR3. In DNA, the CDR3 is TGTGCCAGCAGTCCTATCACGGGGATGAGGGCCGAAAAACTGTTTTTT. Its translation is CASSPITGMRAEKLFF.

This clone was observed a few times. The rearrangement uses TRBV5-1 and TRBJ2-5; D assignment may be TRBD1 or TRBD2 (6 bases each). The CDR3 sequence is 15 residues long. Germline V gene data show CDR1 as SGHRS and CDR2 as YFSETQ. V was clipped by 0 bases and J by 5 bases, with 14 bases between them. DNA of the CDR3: TGCGCCAGCAGCTTGGACCGGGGGCGCTGGGAGACCCAGTACTTC. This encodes CASSLDRGRWETQYF.

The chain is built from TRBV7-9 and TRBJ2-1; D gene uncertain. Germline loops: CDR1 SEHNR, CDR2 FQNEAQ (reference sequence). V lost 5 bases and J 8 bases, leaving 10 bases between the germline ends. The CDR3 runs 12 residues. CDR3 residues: CASSHRRDEQFF. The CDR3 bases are TGTGCCAGCAGCCATCGTCGGGATGAGCAGTTCTTC.

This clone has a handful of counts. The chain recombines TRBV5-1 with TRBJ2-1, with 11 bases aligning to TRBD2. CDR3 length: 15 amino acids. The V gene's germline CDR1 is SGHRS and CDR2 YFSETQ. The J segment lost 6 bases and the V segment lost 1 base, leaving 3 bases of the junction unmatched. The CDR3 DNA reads TGCGCCAGCAGCTTGCTCGGGACTAGCGGCAATGAGCAGTTCTTC. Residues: CASSLLGTSGNEQFF.

CDR3: CASSEGPSGRDEQYF. The DNA of the CDR3 is TGTGCCAGCAGTGAAGGACCATCCGGGAGGGACGAGCAGTACTTC. The chain has TRBV2 and TRBJ2-7; 8 bases line up with TRBD2. Germline trimming cut 1 base from V and 5 bases from J; bases unmatched to any gene: 7. The CDR3 totals 15 residues. The germline V gene encodes CDR1 SNHLY and CDR2 FYNNEI.

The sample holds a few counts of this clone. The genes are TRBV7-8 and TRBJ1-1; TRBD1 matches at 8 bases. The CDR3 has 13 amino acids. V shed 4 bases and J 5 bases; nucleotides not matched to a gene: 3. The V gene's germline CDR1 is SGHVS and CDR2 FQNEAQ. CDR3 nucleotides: TGTGCCAGCAGCTCGGACAGGGTGACTGAAGCTTTCTTT. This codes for CASSSDRVTEAFF.

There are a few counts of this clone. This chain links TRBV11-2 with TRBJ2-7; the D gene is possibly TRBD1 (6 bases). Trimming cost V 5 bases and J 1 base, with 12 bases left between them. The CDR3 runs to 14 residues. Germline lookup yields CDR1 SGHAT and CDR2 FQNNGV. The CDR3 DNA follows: TGTGCCAGCAGCCCAGTGGGGGCGTCCTACGAGCAGTACTTC. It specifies CASSPVGASYEQYF.

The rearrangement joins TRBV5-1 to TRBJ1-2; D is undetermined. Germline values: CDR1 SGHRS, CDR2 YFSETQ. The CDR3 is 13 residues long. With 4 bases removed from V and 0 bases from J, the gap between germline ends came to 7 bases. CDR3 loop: CASSQDPNYGYTF. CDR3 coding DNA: TGCGCCAGCAGCCAGGACCCTAACTATGGCTACACCTTC.

The CDR3 reads CASSLDGTGNTIYF. CDR3 bases: TGTGCCAGCAGCTTAGACGGTACTGGAAACACCATATATTTT. This chain links TRBV11-3 with TRBJ1-3; D not resolved. The V gene's germline CDR1 is SGHNT and CDR2 YENEEA. V shed 0 bases and J shed 2 bases, with 5 bases lying between them. There are 14 residues in the CDR3.

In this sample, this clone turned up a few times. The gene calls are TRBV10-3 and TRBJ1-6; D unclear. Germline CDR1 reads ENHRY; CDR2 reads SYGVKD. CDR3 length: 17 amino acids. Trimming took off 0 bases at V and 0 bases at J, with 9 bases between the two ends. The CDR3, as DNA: TGTGCCATCAGTGAGTCGGGCGGAAGCTCCTATAATTCACCCCTCCACTTT. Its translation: CAISESGGSSYNSPLHF.

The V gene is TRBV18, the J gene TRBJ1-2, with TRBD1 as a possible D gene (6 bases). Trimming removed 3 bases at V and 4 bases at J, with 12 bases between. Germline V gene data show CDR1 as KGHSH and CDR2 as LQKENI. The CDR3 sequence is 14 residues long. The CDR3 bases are TGTGCCAGCTCACCCCAGGGGATAAGCTATGGCTACACCTTC. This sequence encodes CASSPQGISYGYTF.

This CDR3 reads CAWSVSDRVNYGYTF. In DNA, the CDR3 is TGTGCCTGGAGTGTTTCCGACAGGGTCAACTATGGCTACACCTTC. The chain uses TRBV30 and TRBJ1-2, with TRBD1 matching 7 bases. The CDR3 contains 15 residues. Germline V gene sequence: CDR1 GTSNPN, CDR2 SVGIG (reference sequence). Trimming at V came to 0 bases and at J to 2 bases, leaving 6 bases not matched to a gene. The variable domain in full, completed from reference TRBV30 and TRBJ1-2, reads SQTIHQWPATLVQPVGSPLSLECTVEGTSNPNLYWYRQAAGRGLQLLFYSVGIGQISSEVPQNLSASRPQDRQFILSSKKLLLSDSGFYLCAWSVSDRVNYGYTFGSGTRLTVV.

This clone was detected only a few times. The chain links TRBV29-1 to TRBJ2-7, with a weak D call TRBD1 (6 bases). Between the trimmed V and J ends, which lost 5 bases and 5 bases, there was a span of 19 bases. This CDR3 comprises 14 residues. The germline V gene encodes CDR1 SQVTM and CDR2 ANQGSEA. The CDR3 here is CSVSKAGVADEQYF. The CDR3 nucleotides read TGCAGCGTTTCAAAGGCAGGGGTGGCCGACGAGCAGTACTTC.

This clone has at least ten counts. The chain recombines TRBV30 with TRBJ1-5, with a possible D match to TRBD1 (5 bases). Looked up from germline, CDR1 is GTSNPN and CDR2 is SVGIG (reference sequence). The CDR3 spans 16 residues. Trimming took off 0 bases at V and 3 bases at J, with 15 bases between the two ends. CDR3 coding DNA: TGTGCCTGGAGTGTATCCCGGACACTAAACAATCAGCCCCAGCATTTT. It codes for CAWSVSRTLNNQPQHF.

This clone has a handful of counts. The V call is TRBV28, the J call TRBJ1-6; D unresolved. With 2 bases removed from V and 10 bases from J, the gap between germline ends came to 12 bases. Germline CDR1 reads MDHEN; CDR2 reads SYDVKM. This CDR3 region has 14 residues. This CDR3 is CASSLEGNGSPLHF. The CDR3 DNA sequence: TGTGCCAGCAGTTTAGAAGGGAATGGCTCACCCCTCCACTTT.

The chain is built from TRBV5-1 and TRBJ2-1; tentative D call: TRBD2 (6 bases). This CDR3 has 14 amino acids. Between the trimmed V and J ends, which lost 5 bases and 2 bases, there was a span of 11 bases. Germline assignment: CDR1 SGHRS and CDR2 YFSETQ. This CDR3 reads CASSDGGTYNEQFF. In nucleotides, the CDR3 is TGCGCCAGCAGTGATGGGGGGACCTACAATGAGCAGTTCTTC.

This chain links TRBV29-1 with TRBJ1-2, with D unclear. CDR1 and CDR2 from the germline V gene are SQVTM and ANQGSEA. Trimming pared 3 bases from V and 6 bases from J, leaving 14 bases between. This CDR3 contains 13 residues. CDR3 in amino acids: CSVEETELNGYTF. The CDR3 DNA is TGCAGCGTTGAGGAGACCGAGTTGAATGGCTACACCTTC.

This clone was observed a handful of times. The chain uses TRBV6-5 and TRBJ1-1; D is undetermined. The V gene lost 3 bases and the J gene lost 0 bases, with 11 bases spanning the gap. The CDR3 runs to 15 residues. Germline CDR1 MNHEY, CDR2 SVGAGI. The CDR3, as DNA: TGTGCCAGCAGTTATAACCCTACCCTGAACACTGAAGCTTTCTTT. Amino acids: CASSYNPTLNTEAFF.

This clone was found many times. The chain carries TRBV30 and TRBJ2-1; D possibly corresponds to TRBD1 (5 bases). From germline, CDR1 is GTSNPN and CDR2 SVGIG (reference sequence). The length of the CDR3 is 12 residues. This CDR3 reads CAERYRGNEQFF. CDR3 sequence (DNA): TGTGCAGAAAGGTATAGGGGCAATGAGCAGTTCTTC. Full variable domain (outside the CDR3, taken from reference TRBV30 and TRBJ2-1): SQTIHQWPATLVQPVGSPLSLECTVEGTSNPNLYWYRQAAGRGLQLLFYSVGIGQISSEVPQNLSASRPQDRQFILSSKKLLLSDSGFYLCAERYRGNEQFFGPGTRLTVL.

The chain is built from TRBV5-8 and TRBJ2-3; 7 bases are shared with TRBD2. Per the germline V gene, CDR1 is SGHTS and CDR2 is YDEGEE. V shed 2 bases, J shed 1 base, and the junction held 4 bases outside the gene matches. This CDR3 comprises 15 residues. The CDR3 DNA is TGTGCCAGCAGCTTCAGACTAGCCGGCACAGATACGCAGTATTTT. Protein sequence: CASSFRLAGTDTQYF.

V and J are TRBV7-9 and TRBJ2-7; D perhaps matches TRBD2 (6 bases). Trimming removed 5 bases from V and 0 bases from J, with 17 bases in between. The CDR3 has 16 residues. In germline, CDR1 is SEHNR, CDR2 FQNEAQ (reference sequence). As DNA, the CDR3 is TGTGCCAGCAGCCCCTTCGGGGCGGGGAGCTCCTACGAGCAGTACTTC. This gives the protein CASSPFGAGSSYEQYF.

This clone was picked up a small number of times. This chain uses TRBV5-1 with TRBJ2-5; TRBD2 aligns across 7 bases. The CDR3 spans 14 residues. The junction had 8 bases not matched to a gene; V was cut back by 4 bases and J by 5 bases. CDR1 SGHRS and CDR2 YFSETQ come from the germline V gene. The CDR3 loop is CASSPPSGAETQYF. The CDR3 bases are TGCGCCAGCAGCCCCCCTAGCGGTGCGGAGACCCAGTACTTC.

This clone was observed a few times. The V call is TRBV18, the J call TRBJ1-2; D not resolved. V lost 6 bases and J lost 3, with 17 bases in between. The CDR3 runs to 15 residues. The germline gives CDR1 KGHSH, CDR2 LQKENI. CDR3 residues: CASSPTGERDYGYTF. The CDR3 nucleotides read TGTGCCAGCTCGCCTACGGGTGAACGGGACTATGGCTACACCTTC.

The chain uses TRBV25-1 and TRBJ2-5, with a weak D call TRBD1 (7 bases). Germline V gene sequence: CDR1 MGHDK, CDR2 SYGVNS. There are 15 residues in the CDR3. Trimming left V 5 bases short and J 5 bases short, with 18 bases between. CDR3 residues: CASSLGGARGETQYF. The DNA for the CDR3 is TGTGCCAGCAGTCTGGGAGGCGCCAGGGGGGAGACCCAGTACTTC.

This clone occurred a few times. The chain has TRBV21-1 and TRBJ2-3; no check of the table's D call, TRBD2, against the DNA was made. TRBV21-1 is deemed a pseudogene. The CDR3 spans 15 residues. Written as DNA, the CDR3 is TGTGCCAGCAGCAAACAGGCGGGGGGCACAGATACGCAGTATTTT. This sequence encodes CASSKQAGGTDTQYF.